The present TCR beta chain was sequenced within a study of T-cell memory formation after mild COVID-19 (dated by TCRdb to about 2021). Regarding the research as a whole: TCR sequence clusters from the two donors were found to be largely donor specific. The cohort was made up of two young adult volunteers, one female and one male, who were previously healthy. T-cell clones expanding and contracting after mild COVID-19 in a couple of donors were tracked by longitudinal TCRalpha and TCRbeta repertoire sequencing. What the authors observed across the whole study: SARS-CoV-2 specificity of the second-wave clones peaking on day 37 was not confirmed. Some responding clones were found in pre-infection memory, which suggests that pre-existing cross-reactive memory T cells took part in the SARS-CoV-2 response. Only a couple of mild cases were covered by the study, and larger cohorts that include severe cases with pre-infection samples were considered necessary. Contracting CD4+ clones were located mainly in the CM and EM memory subsets, whereas CD8+ clones were found to be enriched in EMRA. Clones that contracted from day 15 to 85 showed balanced CD4/CD8 phenotypes, whereas a second wave of clones that expanded from day 15 to 37 leaned towards CD4+.

The instrument was an Illumina NovaSeq 6000. TCRalpha and TCRbeta cDNA libraries were built by 5'RACE with constant-segment primers, adding sample barcodes and unique molecular identifiers. Trizol reagent was used to extract RNA from every sample. Amplification of the libraries took two PCR steps, and the second step added a second sample barcode plus Illumina TruSeq adapters. The libraries were sequenced on an Illumina NovaSeq using 2 x 150 bp paired-end reads. On the authors' methods: Reads were demultiplexed and collapsed into UMI-guided consensus sequences with migec v1.2.7. With mixcr v2.1.11, UMI consensuses were aligned to TRA and TRB V and J templates and assembled into clonotypes. Expanded or contracted clonotypes were those called significant by both edgeR and NoisET, with noise models trained on biological replicates. For edgeR calls, the thresholds were a false discovery rate-adjusted p below 0.01 and a log2 fold-change of 1. PCA with hierarchical clustering of max-normalized trajectories of the 1000 most abundant clonotypes was used as exploratory dynamics analysis. Separately sequenced CD4+ and CD8+ repertoires were used to assign the CD4 or CD8 phenotype of responding clones. Through fastp at Q25 and MiXCR, TCRdb rebuilt clones from the public reads, retaining in-frame beta chains. Each entry merges the rows of one CDR3 protein and shows their most common DNA and genes. TCRdb's processing, not the study's, gives the V and J calls here. For this sample there are a few hundred thousand distinct CDR3 sequences; roughly 17% appear just once. The ten largest clones add up to under 30% of the sample.

The germline V gene encodes CDR1 SGHRS and CDR2 YFSETQ. Including cysteine and phenylalanine, the CDR3 has 14 amino acids. Only the CDR3 part of the read is kept: 42 bases, read in frame from the first base. Trimming costs V 0 bases and J 2 bases, and their ends lie 8 bases apart. Ficoll-Paque density gradient centrifugation was used to isolate PBMCs. The sample holds a few counts of this clonotype. The antigen it binds to is not known. The input lacks base qualities; no much larger clone sits a single base away. The V and J genes are TRBV5-1 and TRBJ2-5; the D gene assignment is ambiguous. Material for sequencing was PBMCs or a T cell subset sorted from them (not recorded which). The source is a man aged 18 to 35 who had mild COVID-19 (a few samples of this study predate the infection). The sample titles of this study are shuffled in the database, so cell type and time point are left out; the donor was told from shared clones. The sequence in DNA is TGCGCCAGCAGCTTGGCGACCGCACAAGAGACCCAGTACTTC. Translation gives CASSLATAQETQYF. Full variable domain (CDR3 extended with the reference TRBV5-1 and TRBJ2-5 proteins): KAGVTQTPRYLIKTRGQQVTLSCSPISGHRSVSWYQQTPGQGLQFLFEYFSETQRNKGNFPGRFSGRQFSNSRSEMNVSTLELGDSALYLCASSLATAQETQYFGPGTRLLVL.